This is a list of T cell receptor beta chains from one sample in a study of blood T cell repertoires in COVID-19. TCRdb keeps only in-frame clones here, not all; method: immunoSEQ multiplex PCR. In the table there are approximately 300,000 clones, 80% to 90% of which are singletons. The sequenced material came from PBMCs or T cells enriched from blood (not recorded which). The receptors stem from a man aged 25-45 years who had recovered from COVID-19. The CDR3 runs from the conserved cysteine through the conserved F or W. The order of the fields is D gene, V gene, clone size, J gene, CDR3 protein, CDR3 DNA. A D gene is named only where the DNA matches it firmly. Clone sizes are given selectively: once, few, many, or a class where the clone is expanded.

>-|TRBV14|-|TRBJ1-6
CASSRSPSGVSNSPLHF
TGTGCCAGCAGCCGATCACCCTCAGGGGTTTCGAATTCACCCCTCCACTTT
>-|TRBV19|-|TRBJ1-3
CASSIYERGNTIYF
TGTGCCAGTAGTATATACGAGCGAGGAAACACCATATATTTT
>-|TRBV6-5|-|TRBJ1-3
CASSYALGPEDTIYF
TGTGCCAGCAGTTACGCCCTGGGGCCGGAAGACACCATATATTTT
>-|TRBV28|-|TRBJ1-2
CASSFAGGDYYGYTF
TGTGCCAGCAGTTTTGCGGGGGGAGATTACTATGGCTACACCTTC
>TRBD2|TRBV10-1|once|TRBJ2-1
CASSPTAGGYEQFF
TGCGCCAGCAGTCCGACGGCGGGGGGCTATGAGCAGTTCTTC
>TRBD1|TRBV2|-|TRBJ1-2
CASSSTGGSYGYTF
TGTGCCAGCAGTTCGACAGGGGGCTCCTATGGCTACACCTTC
>-|TRBV20-1|-|TRBJ1-1
CSASAGATMNTEAFF
TGCAGTGCTAGTGCAGGGGCTACAATGAACACTGAAGCTTTCTTT
>TRBD1|TRBV6-6|once|TRBJ1-3
CASSGTGPGNTIYF
TGTGCCAGCAGTGGGACAGGGCCCGGAAACACCATATATTTT
>-|TRBV30|-|TRBJ2-5
CALRQAFQETQYF
TGTGCCCTTAGACAAGCCTTCCAAGAGACCCAGTACTTC
>TRBD1|TRBV6-5|-|TRBJ1-5
CASRKDRGQGQPQHF
TGTGCCAGCAGGAAGGACAGGGGGCAGGGACAGCCCCAGCATTTT
>-|TRBV11-3|-|TRBJ2-1
CASSPDSDEQFF
TGTGCCAGCAGCCCCGACAGCGATGAGCAGTTCTTC
>TRBD1|TRBV18|-|TRBJ2-7
CASSPTGPPTYEQYF
TGTGCCAGCTCCCCGACAGGGCCACCTACCTACGAGCAGTACTTC
>-|TRBV7-2|-|TRBJ2-4
CASSPRESGTKNIQYF
TGTGCCAGCAGCCCCCGGGAGTCAGGGACCAAAAACATTCAGTACTTC
>TRBD1|TRBV2|-|TRBJ1-1
CARTGEGNTEAFF
TGTGCCAGGACAGGGGAAGGGAACACTGAAGCTTTCTTT
>TRBD1|TRBV18|-|TRBJ2-3
CASSPQTGVDTQYF
TGTGCCAGCTCACCACAAACAGGGGTAGATACGCAGTATTTT
>-|TRBV7-9|few|TRBJ1-2
CASSTREGYTF
TGTGCCAGCAGCACCCGGGAGGGCTACACCTTC
>TRBD2|TRBV10-3|-|TRBJ2-7
CAIGGLASNEQYF
TGTGCCATCGGGGGACTAGCGAGCAACGAGCAGTACTTC
>-|TRBV19|once|TRBJ2-5
CASSKGLYQETQYF
TGTGCCAGTAGTAAGGGACTTTACCAAGAGACCCAGTACTTC
>-|TRBV11-3|-|TRBJ2-5
CASSFRGSGETQYF
TGTGCCAGCAGCTTCCGTGGGAGCGGGGAGACCCAGTACTTC
>-|TRBV19|-|TRBJ1-5
CASSIQGSAANQPQHF
TGTGCCAGTAGTATACAGGGGAGCGCTGCCAATCAGCCCCAGCATTTT
>TRBD1|TRBV4-1|-|TRBJ2-7
CASSSRTGHEQYF
TGCGCCAGCAGCTCCAGGACAGGCCACGAGCAGTACTTC
>-|TRBV5-5|-|TRBJ2-7
CASSLARGVYEQYF
TGTGCCAGCAGCTTGGCCAGGGGAGTATACGAGCAGTACTTC
>-|TRBV11-2|once|TRBJ2-3
CASSLGRDTQYF
TGTGCCAGCAGCTTAGGTCGTGATACGCAGTATTTT
>TRBD2|TRBV19|once|TRBJ2-1
CASSIALLSSGFNEQFF
TGTGCCAGTAGTATAGCTTTACTCAGTAGCGGGTTCAATGAGCAGTTCTTC
>TRBD2|TRBV7-9|-|TRBJ2-3
CASSPPGLAGGTDTQYF
TGTGCCAGCAGCCCACCGGGACTAGCGGGCGGCACAGATACGCAGTATTTT
>-|TRBV5-1|-|TRBJ2-1
CASSLMGVGNEQFF
TGCGCCAGCAGCTTGATGGGAGTAGGCAATGAGCAGTTCTTC
>-|TRBV28|-|TRBJ1-3
CASSPGGGFGNTIYF
TGTGCCAGCAGCCCTGGCGGAGGGTTCGGAAACACCATATATTTT
>TRBD2|TRBV5-3|-|TRBJ2-3
CARSHGTSGSSDTQYF
TGTGCCAGAAGCCACGGGACTAGCGGGAGTTCAGATACGCAGTATTTT
>-|TRBV10-2|-|TRBJ2-7
CASSDSYEQYF
TGCGCCAGCAGTGATTCGTACGAGCAGTACTTC
>TRBD1|TRBV30|-|TRBJ2-5
CAWSSPGQGVHF
TGTGCCTGGAGTTCTCCAGGACAGGGAGTTCACTTC
>-|TRBV10-3|-|TRBJ2-7
CAISDPLGSYEQYF
TGTGCCATCAGTGATCCCCTAGGATCCTACGAGCAGTACTTC
>TRBD2|TRBV11-3|-|TRBJ2-1
CASSLALAGGPYNEQFF
TGTGCCAGCAGCTTAGCGTTGGCGGGAGGACCCTACAATGAGCAGTTCTTC
>-|TRBV11-2|-|TRBJ1-4
CASSLRGGGEKLFF
TGTGCCAGCAGCCTCCGGGGGGGAGGTGAAAAACTGTTTTTT
>-|TRBV19|-|TRBJ1-2
CASSAVGLDGYTF
TGTGCCAGTAGTGCAGTGGGGCTCGATGGCTACACCTTC
>-|TRBV29-1|-|TRBJ1-1
CSVVKGLGTEAFF
TGCAGCGTTGTTAAGGGGCTGGGCACTGAAGCTTTCTTT
>-|TRBV10-1|-|TRBJ2-1
CASSEYTSSYNEQFF
TGCGCCAGCAGTGAGTACACCAGCTCCTACAATGAGCAGTTCTTC
>TRBD1|TRBV7-7|-|TRBJ1-3
CASSQDRSSGNTIYF
TGTGCTAGCAGCCAGGACAGGTCGTCTGGAAACACCATATATTTT
>-|TRBV6-5|-|TRBJ2-6
CASSYRGSGANVLTF
TGTGCCAGCAGTTACAGGGGGTCTGGGGCCAACGTCCTGACTTTC
>TRBD2|TRBV6-4|-|TRBJ2-3
CASSVGGSGDTQYF
TGTGCCAGCAGTGTGGGCGGGAGTGGAGATACGCAGTATTTT
>-|TRBV7-9|-|TRBJ2-3
CASSLSDNPSTDTQYF
TGTGCCAGCAGCTTATCGGACAACCCGAGCACAGATACGCAGTATTTT
>TRBD2|TRBV5-4|once|TRBJ2-7
CASSLEAGGPREQYF
TGTGCCAGCAGCTTGGAGGCGGGAGGGCCCCGCGAGCAGTACTTC